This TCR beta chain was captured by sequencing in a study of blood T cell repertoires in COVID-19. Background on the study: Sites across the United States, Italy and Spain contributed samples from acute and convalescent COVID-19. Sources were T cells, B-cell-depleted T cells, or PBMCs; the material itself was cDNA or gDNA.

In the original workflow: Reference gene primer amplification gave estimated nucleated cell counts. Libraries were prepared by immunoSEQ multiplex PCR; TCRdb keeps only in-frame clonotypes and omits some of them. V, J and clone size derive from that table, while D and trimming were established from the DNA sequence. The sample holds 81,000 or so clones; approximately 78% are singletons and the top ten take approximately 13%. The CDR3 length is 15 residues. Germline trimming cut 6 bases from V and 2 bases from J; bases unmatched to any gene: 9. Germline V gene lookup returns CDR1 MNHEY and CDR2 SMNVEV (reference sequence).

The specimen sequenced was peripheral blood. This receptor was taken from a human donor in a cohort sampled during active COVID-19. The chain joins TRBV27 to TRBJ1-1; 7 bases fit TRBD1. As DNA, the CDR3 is TGTGCCAGCAGAGACTACAGGGGTGGTAACACTGAAGCTTTCTTT. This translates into CASRDYRGGNTEAFF.